This T cell receptor (beta chain) was retrieved from a study of PD-L1 blockade in urothelial cancer. About the research overall: Investigators checked blood 3 weeks (second dose) and 6 weeks after treatment start.

The V gene's germline CDR1 is SGDLS and CDR2 YYNGEE. Trimming shortened V by 4 bases and J by 5 bases, and 15 bases separated the two germline ends. The CDR3 covers 15 residues. The study's findings and limits: Better survival was predicted by below-median pretreatment blood TCR clonality.

This clone was counted once. Its specificity is unknown. Time point in this sample: pretreatment peripheral blood. Patients presented with locally advanced or metastatic urothelial carcinoma. Pretreatment and on-treatment samples were taken, numbering 1 to 8 per patient. Profiling relied on immunoSEQ multiplex PCR, and the TCRdb table lists in-frame clones only, not all of them. The data hold over 100,000 clones, with approximately 88% observed a single time. The sample in question was PBMCs, obtained around atezolizumab (anti-PD-L1) treatment. The clonotype was recovered from a man between 50 and 59 years old with urothelial cancer. The chain carries TRBV9 and TRBJ2-2, with TRBD2 as a possible D gene (6 bases). The CDR3: CASSSPMGGTGELFF. The CDR3 DNA follows: TGTGCCAGCAGCTCCCCAATGGGGGGAACCGGGGAGCTGTTTTTT.